This T cell receptor beta chain is drawn from a study of blood T cell repertoires in COVID-19. Study information: Material from acute and convalescent COVID-19 was sourced from the United States, Italy and Spain. PBMCs, B-cell-depleted T cells, or T cells provided the cDNA or gDNA that made up the material.

Authors' methods: The assay estimated nucleated cells by amplifying reference gene primers. Here immunoSEQ multiplex PCR was the method, and the copy in TCRdb shows in-frame clones only, minus some. The D gene and trimming were derived from the DNA, and the V and J assignments and clone size from that table. The sample includes about 200,000 clones, around 84% of them seen just once. The CDR3 runs 14 residues. The germline CDR1 and CDR2 sequences are SEHNR and FQNEAQ (reference sequence). The V and J ends lost 4 bases and 5 bases, in that order; junction bases with no gene match: 4. The rearrangement joins TRBV7-9 to TRBJ2-2; 7 bases map to TRBD2. This TCR was sampled from a man in his 60s with acute or convalescent COVID-19. The specimen was peripheral blood. Written as DNA, the CDR3 is TGTGCCAGCAGCTCGAGGGGAGGGACCGGGGAGCTGTTTTTT. This gives the protein CASSSRGGTGELFF.